This T cell receptor (beta chain) originates from a study of T cells in Graves' hyperthyroidism and ophthalmopathy. The wider study: Peripheral blood collection took place at initial diagnosis, before any treatment. General study findings and limits: Prediction of ophthalmopathy progression came a median approximately 6.6 months pre-onset.

V lost 5 bases and J 13 bases, leaving 11 bases between the germline ends. In germline, CDR1 is SEHNR, CDR2 FQNEAQ (reference sequence). This CDR3 is 11 amino acids long. This clonotype was observed a few times. Its antigen remains unidentified. The source material, RNA transcripts, was used to amplify TCR beta CDR3 regions. During a first-round RT-PCR of the TCR CDR3, the HTBI primer set was used. Via MiXCR, TCRdb re-called the multiplex PCR reads, giving one row per CDR3 protein. The table lists approximately 380,000 distinct CDR3 sequences, approximately 18% of them singletons. The gene calls are TRBV7-9 and TRBJ1-4; no clear D. The sequencing input was blood. This receptor was taken from a man aged 18 to 29 with Graves' ophthalmopathy. The CDR3 protein is CASSTTLGLFF. The DNA for the CDR3 is TGTGCCAGCAGCACCACTCTGGGACTGTTTTTT. Using reference TRBV7-9 and TRBJ1-4 for the parts outside the CDR3, the full variable domain is DTGVSQNPRHKITKRGQNVTFRCDPISEHNRLYWYRQTLGQGPEFLTYFQNEAQLEKSRLLSDRFSAERPKGSFSTLEIQRTEQGDSAMYLCASSTTLGLFFGSGTQLSVL.